The rows below give T cell receptor beta chains drawn from one sample of a study of human T cells and chemical hapten exposure. TCRdb recomputed calls from the RACE reads with MiXCR, one row per CDR3 protein. The repertoire includes hundreds of thousands of distinct CDR3 sequences, around 6% of them detected once, and over 5.5% sits in the top ten. This specimen was whole blood, taken in connection with sensitization to the hapten diphenylcyclopropenone (DPC). All receptors derive from a woman aged 18-29 years with alopecia areata. Some clones in this sample may be carry-over from other donors' samples. The CDR3 runs from the conserved cysteine through the conserved F or W. Each record gives: clone size, V gene, D gene, J gene, CDR3 protein, CDR3 DNA. D genes are given only for firm matches. Some rows have no size entry. The others give once, few or many, or a class for an expanded clone.

NA	TRBV4-3	TRBD2	TRBJ2-7	CASSQELRLADEQYF	TGCGCCAGCAGCCAAGAACTTAGACTAGCGGACGAGCAGTACTTC
few	TRBV10-3	TRBD1	TRBJ2-2	CAISDMDRRNTGELFF	TGTGCCATCAGTGACATGGACAGGCGAAACACCGGGGAGCTGTTTTTT
NA	TRBV6-6	NA	TRBJ1-6	CASSQRGDSPLHF	TGTGCCAGCAGTCAACGGGGGGATTCACCCCTCCACTTT
many	TRBV28	TRBD1	TRBJ1-6	CASSLAQGALSSPLHF	TGTGCCAGCAGTTTGGCCCAGGGGGCCCTTAGTTCACCCCTCCACTTT
NA	TRBV27	NA	TRBJ1-4	CASSLGAQREKLFF	TGTGCCAGCAGCTTAGGGGCGCAGAGAGAAAAACTGTTTTTT
many	TRBV4-1	NA	TRBJ1-5	CASSHPRQDLNQPQHF	TGCGCCAGCAGCCACCCCAGACAGGACCTCAATCAGCCCCAGCATTTT
NA	TRBV5-1	TRBD2	TRBJ2-3	CATGLAGGQDTDTQYF	TGCGCCACGGGACTAGCGGGGGGGCAGGACACAGATACGCAGTATTTT
few	TRBV10-3	NA	TRBJ1-2	CAINGARDYGYTF	TGTGCCATCAACGGGGCGCGAGACTATGGCTACACCTTC
many	TRBV5-1	NA	TRBJ1-3	CASSLEAGANTIYF	TGCGCCAGCAGCTTGGAGGCAGGGGCAAACACCATATATTTT
NA	TRBV6-2/TRBV6-3	NA	TRBJ2-7	CASSYRESYEQYF	TGTGCCAGCAGTTACAGGGAATCCTACGAGCAGTACTTC
few	TRBV3-1	NA	TRBJ2-7	CASSQVPLIGEQYF	TGTGCCAGCAGCCAAGTCCCTTTAATCGGGGAGCAGTACTTC
NA	TRBV28	TRBD2	TRBJ2-3	CASRKAGGPDTQYF	TGTGCCAGCAGGAAAGCGGGGGGGCCAGATACGCAGTATTTT
many	TRBV18	NA	TRBJ1-4	CASSPGARNEKLFF	TGTGCCAGCTCACCCGGGGCCCGGAATGAAAAACTGTTTTTT
few	TRBV6-2/TRBV6-3	NA	TRBJ2-1	CASSPPRPGNEQFF	TGTGCCAGCAGTCCCCCCCGCCCCGGGAATGAGCAGTTCTTC
many	TRBV7-2	NA	TRBJ1-6	CASSPGVVFTALHF	TGTGCCAGCAGCCCAGGGGTCGTCTTTACGGCCCTCCACTTT
few	TRBV11-1	TRBD1	TRBJ2-7	CASSRGRSLYEQYF	TGTGCCAGCAGCAGGGGGCGCTCCCTCTACGAGCAGTACTTC
few	TRBV27	NA	TRBJ1-1	CARILLGAFF	TGTGCCAGAATATTATTGGGGGCTTTCTTT
NA	TRBV5-1	TRBD2	TRBJ2-7	CASSLVRASGNYEQYF	TGCGCCAGCAGCTTGGTTCGGGCGAGCGGGAACTACGAGCAGTACTTC
many	TRBV5-1	TRBD1	TRBJ2-1	CASSLQVTGSSYNEQFF	TGCGCCAGCAGCTTACAAGTGACAGGGAGCTCCTACAATGAGCAGTTCTTC
few	TRBV12-3/TRBV12-4	NA	TRBJ1-2	CASSPSTGTDYGYTF	TGTGCCAGCAGCCCTTCAACTGGGACGGACTATGGCTACACCTTC
NA	TRBV28	TRBD2	TRBJ2-3	CASSPSSGVTDTQYF	TGTGCCAGCAGTCCATCTAGCGGGGTTACAGATACGCAGTATTTT
NA	TRBV13	TRBD1	TRBJ2-7	CASSFPGQGDEQYF	TGTGCCAGCAGCTTCCCGGGACAGGGCGACGAGCAGTACTTC
NA	TRBV6-5	NA	TRBJ1-6	CASSYGGVRSPLHF	TGTGCCAGCAGTTACGGAGGGGTTCGGTCACCCCTCCACTTT
many	TRBV5-1	TRBD2	TRBJ2-1	CASSSQSGVREGEQFF	TGCGCCAGCAGCTCGCAAAGCGGGGTTCGAGAGGGTGAGCAGTTCTTC
many	TRBV5-1	TRBD1	TRBJ2-7	CASSLDGQAPREQYF	TGCGCCAGCAGCTTGGATGGACAGGCCCCTCGCGAGCAGTACTTC
many	TRBV6-6	TRBD1	TRBJ2-3	CASRVGQGSWSDTQYF	TGTGCCAGCAGAGTCGGACAGGGATCTTGGTCAGATACGCAGTATTTT
many	TRBV6-5	NA	TRBJ1-2	CASSYTQNYGYTF	TGTGCCAGCAGTTATACCCAGAACTATGGCTACACCTTC
NA	TRBV7-2	TRBD2	TRBJ2-1	CASSPRLAGNNEQFF	TGTGCCAGCAGCCCCCGACTAGCGGGGAACAATGAGCAGTTCTTC
NA	TRBV12-3/TRBV12-4	NA	TRBJ2-2	CASSLMGIGTGELFF	TGTGCCAGCAGTTTAATGGGGATCGGCACCGGGGAGCTGTTTTTT
many	TRBV27	TRBD1	TRBJ1-5	CASSLRGDSFNQPQHF	TGTGCCAGCAGTTTAAGGGGGGACAGCTTCAATCAGCCCCAGCATTTT
NA	TRBV7-6	TRBD1	TRBJ1-3	CASSGREGRQGPPGSSGNTIYF	TGTGCCAGCAGCGGCCGAGAGGGACGACAGGGTCCGCCCGGGAGCTCTGGAAACACCATATATTTT
many	TRBV20-1	NA	TRBJ2-1	CSASRGTEQFF	TGCAGTGCTAGTCGGGGCACTGAGCAGTTCTTC
many	TRBV12-3/TRBV12-4	NA	TRBJ1-1	CASSLMASMNTEAFF	TGTGCCAGCAGTTTAATGGCCAGCATGAACACTGAAGCTTTCTTT
NA	TRBV7-2	NA	TRBJ2-7	CASSAGAYEQYF	TGTGCCAGCAGCGCCGGAGCCTACGAGCAGTACTTC
NA	TRBV28	TRBD1	TRBJ2-2	CASSFGSGGYTGELFF	TGTGCCAGCAGTTTCGGGTCAGGGGGCTACACCGGGGAGCTGTTTTTT
NA	TRBV7-9	NA	TRBJ1-1	CASSLTGFDTEAFF	TGTGCCAGCAGCTTGACAGGTTTTGACACTGAAGCTTTCTTT
many	TRBV7-2	NA	TRBJ1-2	CASLRGIMGYTF	TGTGCCAGCCTAAGGGGGATCATGGGCTACACCTTC